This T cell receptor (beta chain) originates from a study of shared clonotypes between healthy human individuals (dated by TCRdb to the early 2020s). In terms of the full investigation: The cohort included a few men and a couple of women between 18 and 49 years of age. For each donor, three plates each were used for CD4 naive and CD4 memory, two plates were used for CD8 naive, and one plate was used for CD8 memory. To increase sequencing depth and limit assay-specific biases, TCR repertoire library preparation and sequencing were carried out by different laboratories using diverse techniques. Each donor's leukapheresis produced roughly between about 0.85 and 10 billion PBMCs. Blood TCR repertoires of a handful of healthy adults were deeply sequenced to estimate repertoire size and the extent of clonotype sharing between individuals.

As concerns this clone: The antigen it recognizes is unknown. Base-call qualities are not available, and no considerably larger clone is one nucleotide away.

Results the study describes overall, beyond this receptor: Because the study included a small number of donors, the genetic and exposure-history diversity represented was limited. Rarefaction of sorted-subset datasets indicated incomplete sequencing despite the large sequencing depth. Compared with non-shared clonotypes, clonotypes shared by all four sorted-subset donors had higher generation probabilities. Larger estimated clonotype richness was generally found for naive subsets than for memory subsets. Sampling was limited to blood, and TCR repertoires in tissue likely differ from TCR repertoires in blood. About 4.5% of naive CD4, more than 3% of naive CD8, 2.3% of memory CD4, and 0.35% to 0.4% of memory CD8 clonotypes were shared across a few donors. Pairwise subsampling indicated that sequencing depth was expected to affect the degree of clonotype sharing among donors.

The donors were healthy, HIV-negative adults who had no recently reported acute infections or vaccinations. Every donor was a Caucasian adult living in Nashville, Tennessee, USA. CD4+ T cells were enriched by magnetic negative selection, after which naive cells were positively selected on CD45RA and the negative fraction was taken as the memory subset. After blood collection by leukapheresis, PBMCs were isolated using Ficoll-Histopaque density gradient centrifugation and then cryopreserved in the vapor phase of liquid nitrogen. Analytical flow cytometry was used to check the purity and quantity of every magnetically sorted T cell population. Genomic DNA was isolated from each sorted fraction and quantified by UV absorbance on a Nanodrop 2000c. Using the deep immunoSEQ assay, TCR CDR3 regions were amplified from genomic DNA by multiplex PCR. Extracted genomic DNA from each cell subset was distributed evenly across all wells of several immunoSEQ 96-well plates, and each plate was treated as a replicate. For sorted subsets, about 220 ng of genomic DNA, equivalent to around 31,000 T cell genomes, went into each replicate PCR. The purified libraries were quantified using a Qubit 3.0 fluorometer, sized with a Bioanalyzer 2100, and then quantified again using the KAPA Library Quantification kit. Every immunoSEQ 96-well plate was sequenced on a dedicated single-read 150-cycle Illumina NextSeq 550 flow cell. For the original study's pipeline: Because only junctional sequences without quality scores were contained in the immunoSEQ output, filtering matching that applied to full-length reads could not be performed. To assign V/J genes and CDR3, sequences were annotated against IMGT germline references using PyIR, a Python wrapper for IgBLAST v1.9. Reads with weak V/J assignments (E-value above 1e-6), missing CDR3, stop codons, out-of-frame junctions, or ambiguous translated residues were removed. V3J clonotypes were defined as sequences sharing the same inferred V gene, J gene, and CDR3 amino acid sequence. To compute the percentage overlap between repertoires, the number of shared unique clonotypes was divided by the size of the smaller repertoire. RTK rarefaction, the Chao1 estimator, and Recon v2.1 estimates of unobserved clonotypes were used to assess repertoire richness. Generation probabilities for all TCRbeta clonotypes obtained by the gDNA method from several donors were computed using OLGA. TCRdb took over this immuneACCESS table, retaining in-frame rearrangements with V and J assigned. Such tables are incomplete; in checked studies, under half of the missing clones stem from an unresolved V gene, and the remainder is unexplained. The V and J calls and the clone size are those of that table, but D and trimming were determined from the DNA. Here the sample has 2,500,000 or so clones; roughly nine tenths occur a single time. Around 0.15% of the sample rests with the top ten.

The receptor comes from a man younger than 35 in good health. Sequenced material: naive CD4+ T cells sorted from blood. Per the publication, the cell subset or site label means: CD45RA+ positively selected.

This receptor has the CDR3 CASSLDPGSGQPQHF. The sequenced DNA is TGCGCCAGCAGCTTGGATCCGGGTTCGGGCCAGCCCCAGCATTTT. The chain joins TRBV5-1 to TRBJ1-5, with the D gene not clear enough to name. The V and J ends are trimmed by 0 bases and 7 bases, leaving 14 bases between them. The CDR3 contains 15 residues, cysteine and phenylalanine counted. This entry keeps only the CDR3 DNA: 45 bases, framed from base 1. According to the germline V gene, CDR1 reads SGHRS and CDR2 reads YFSETQ.